This T cell receptor (beta chain) is drawn from a study of T cell responses to AZD1222 COVID-19 vaccine. Using immunoSEQ multiplex PCR, the repertoire was profiled, and TCRdb retains in-frame clones only, with some absent. The profile covers over 100,000 clones, with just over 90% appearing a single time and 0.9% to 1.2% taken by the ten largest. Germline CDR1 is MGHDK and CDR2 is SYGVNS. This CDR3 spans 12 amino acids. Deletions cut 5 bases from V and 6 bases from J, with 8 bases between. The clonotype originates from an adult who received the AZD1222 COVID-19 vaccine. V is TRBV25-1 and J is TRBJ1-5; no definite D call. This specimen was peripheral blood, taken 28 days after the second AZD1222 dose. CDR3 residues: CASSPQSQPQHF. The CDR3 nucleotides read TGTGCCAGCAGTCCTCAAAGTCAGCCCCAGCATTTT.